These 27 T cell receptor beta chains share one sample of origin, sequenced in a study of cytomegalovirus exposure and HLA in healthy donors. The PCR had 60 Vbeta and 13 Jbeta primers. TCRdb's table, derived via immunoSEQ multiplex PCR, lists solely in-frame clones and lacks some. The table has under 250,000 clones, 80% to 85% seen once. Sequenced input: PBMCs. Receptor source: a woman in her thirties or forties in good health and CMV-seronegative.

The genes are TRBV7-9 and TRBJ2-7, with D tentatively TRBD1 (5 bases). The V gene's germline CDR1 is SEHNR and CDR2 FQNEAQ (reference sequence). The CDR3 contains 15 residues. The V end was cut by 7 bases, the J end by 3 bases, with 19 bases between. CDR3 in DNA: TGTGCCAGCACCCAGAATACAGGAACGGGCTACGAGCAGTACTTC. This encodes CASTQNTGTGYEQYF. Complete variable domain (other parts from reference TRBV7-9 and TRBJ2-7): DTGVSQNPRHKITKRGQNVTFRCDPISEHNRLYWYRQTLGQGPEFLTYFQNEAQLEKSRLLSDRFSAERPKGSFSTLEIQRTEQGDSAMYLCASTQNTGTGYEQYFGPGTRLTVT.

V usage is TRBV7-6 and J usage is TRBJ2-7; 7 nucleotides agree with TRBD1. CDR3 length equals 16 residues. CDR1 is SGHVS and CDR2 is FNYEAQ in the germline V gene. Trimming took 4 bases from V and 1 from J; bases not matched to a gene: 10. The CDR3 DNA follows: TGTGCCAGCAGCTCCTTACAGGGGCCCCTTTCCTACGAGCAGTACTTC. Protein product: CASSSLQGPLSYEQYF.

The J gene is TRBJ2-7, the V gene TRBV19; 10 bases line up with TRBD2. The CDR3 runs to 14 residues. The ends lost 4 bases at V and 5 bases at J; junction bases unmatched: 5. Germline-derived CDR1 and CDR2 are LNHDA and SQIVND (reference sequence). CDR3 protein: CASSTSGSIHEQYF. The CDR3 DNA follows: TGTGCCAGTAGTACTAGCGGGAGTATTCACGAGCAGTACTTC.

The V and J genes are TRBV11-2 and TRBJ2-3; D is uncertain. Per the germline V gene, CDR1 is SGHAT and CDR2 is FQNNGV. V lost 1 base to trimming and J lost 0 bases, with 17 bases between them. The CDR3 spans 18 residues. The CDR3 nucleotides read TGTGCCAGCAGCTTAGGAGGTCCTGGGTTTTCTAGCACAGATACGCAGTATTTT. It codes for CASSLGGPGFSSTDTQYF.

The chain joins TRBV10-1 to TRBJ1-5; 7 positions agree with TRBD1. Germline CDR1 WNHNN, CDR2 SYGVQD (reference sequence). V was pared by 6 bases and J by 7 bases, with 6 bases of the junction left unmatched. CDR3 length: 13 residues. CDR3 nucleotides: TGCGCCAGCAGCAGGGACAGACAGCAGCCCCAGCATTTT. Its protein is CASSRDRQQPQHF.

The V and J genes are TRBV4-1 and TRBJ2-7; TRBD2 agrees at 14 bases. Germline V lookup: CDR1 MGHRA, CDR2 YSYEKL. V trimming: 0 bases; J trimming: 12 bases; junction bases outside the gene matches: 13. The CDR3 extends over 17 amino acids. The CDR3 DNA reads TGCGCCAGCAGCCAAGAAGAATCCAGACTAGCGGGAGGGCGGCCGTACTTC. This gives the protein CASSQEESRLAGGRPYF.

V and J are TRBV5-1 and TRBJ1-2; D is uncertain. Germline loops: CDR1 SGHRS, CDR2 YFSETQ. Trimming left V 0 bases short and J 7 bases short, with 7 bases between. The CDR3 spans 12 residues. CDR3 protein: CASSLERGGYTF. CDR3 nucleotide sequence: TGCGCCAGCAGCTTGGAACGCGGTGGCTACACCTTC.

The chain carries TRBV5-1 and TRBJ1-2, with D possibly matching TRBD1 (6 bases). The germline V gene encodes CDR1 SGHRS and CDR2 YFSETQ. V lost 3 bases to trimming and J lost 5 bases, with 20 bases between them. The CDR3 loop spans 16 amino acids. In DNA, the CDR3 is TGCGCCAGCAGCTCAGAACAGGGTAGGCTAGGATATGGCTACACCTTC. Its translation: CASSSEQGRLGYGYTF.

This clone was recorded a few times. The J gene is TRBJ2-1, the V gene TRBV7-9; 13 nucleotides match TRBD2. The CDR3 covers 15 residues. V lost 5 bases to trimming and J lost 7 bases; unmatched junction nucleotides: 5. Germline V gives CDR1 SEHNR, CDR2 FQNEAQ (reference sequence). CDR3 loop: CASSLGLAGTNEQFF. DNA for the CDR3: TGTGCCAGCAGCCTGGGACTAGCGGGAACTAATGAGCAGTTCTTC.

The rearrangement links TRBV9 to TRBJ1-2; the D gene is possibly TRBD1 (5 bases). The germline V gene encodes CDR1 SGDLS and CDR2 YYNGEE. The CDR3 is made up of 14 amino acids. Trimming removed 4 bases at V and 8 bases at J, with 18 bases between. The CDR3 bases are TGTGCCAGCAGCCACCAGGGCGTCGGGTACGGCTACACCTTC. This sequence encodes CASSHQGVGYGYTF.

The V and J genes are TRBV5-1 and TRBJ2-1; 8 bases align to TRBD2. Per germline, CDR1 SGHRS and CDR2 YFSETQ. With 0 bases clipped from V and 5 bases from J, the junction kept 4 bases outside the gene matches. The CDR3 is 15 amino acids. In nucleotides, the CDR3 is TGCGCCAGCAGCTTGGCCGGACTAGCTAACAATGAGCAGTTCTTC. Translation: CASSLAGLANNEQFF. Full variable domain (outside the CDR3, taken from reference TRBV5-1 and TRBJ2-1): KAGVTQTPRYLIKTRGQQVTLSCSPISGHRSVSWYQQTPGQGLQFLFEYFSETQRNKGNFPGRFSGRQFSNSRSEMNVSTLELGDSALYLCASSLAGLANNEQFFGPGTRLTVL.

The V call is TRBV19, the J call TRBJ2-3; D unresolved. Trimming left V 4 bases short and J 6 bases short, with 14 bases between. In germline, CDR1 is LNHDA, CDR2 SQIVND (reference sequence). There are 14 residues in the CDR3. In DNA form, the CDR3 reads TGTGCCAGTAGTACCTCCCATAGAGCCGATACGCAGTATTTT. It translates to CASSTSHRADTQYF. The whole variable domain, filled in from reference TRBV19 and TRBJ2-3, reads DGGITQSPKYLFRKEGQNVTLSCEQNLNHDAMYWYRQDPGQGLRLIYYSQIVNDFQKGDIAEGYSVSREKKESFPLTVTSAQKNPTAFYLCASSTSHRADTQYFGPGTRLTVL.

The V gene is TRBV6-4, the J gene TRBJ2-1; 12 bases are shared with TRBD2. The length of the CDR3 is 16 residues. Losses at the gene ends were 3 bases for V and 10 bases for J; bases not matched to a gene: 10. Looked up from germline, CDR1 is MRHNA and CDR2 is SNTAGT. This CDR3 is CASSEGLAGGPGEQFF. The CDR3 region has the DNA TGTGCCAGCAGTGAGGGTCTAGCGGGAGGGCCAGGGGAGCAGTTCTTC.

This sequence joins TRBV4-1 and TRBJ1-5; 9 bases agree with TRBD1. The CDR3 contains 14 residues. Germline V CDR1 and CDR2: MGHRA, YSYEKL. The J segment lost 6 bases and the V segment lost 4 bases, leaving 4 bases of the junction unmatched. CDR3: CASSLTGGGQPQHF. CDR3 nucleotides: TGCGCCAGCAGCCTAACAGGGGGCGGTCAGCCCCAGCATTTT.

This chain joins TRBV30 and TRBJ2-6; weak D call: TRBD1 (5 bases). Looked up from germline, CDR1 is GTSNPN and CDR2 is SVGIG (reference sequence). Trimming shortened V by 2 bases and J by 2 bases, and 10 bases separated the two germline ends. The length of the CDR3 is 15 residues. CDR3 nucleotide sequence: TGTGCCTGGAGTCAGGGTTTGACTGGGGCCAACGTCCTGACTTTC. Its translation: CAWSQGLTGANVLTF.

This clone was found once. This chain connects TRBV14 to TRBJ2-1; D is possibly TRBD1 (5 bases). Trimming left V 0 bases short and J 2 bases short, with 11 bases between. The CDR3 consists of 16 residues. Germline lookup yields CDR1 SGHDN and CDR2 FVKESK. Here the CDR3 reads CASSQDYRSTYNEQFF. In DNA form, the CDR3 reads TGTGCCAGCAGCCAAGATTACAGGTCCACCTACAATGAGCAGTTCTTC. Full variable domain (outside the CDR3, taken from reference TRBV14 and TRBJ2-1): EAGVTQFPSHSVIEKGQTVTLRCDPISGHDNLYWYRRVMGKEIKFLLHFVKESKQDESGMPNNRFLAERTGGTYSTLKVQPAELEDSGVYFCASSQDYRSTYNEQFFGPGTRLTVL.

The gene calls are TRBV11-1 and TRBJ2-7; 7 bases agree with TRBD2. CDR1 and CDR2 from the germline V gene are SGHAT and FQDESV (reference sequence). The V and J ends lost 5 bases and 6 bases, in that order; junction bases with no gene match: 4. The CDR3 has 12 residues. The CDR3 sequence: CASSLTSVEQYF. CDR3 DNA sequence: TGTGCCAGCAGCCTAACTAGCGTCGAGCAGTACTTC.

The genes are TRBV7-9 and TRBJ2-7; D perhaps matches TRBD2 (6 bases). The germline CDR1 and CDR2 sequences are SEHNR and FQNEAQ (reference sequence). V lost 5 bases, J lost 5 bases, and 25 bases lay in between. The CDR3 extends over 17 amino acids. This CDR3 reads CASSHPDWLDGRNEQYF. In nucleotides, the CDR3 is TGTGCCAGCAGCCACCCTGATTGGTTGGACGGGAGAAACGAGCAGTACTTC. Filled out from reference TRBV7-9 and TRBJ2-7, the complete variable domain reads DTGVSQNPRHKITKRGQNVTFRCDPISEHNRLYWYRQTLGQGPEFLTYFQNEAQLEKSRLLSDRFSAERPKGSFSTLEIQRTEQGDSAMYLCASSHPDWLDGRNEQYFGPGTRLTVT.

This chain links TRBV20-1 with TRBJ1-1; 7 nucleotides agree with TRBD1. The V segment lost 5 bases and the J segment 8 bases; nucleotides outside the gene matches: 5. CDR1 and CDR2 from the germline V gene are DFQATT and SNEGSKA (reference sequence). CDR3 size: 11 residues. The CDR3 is CSAVRDREAFF. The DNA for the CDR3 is TGCAGTGCTGTCAGGGACAGAGAAGCTTTCTTT.

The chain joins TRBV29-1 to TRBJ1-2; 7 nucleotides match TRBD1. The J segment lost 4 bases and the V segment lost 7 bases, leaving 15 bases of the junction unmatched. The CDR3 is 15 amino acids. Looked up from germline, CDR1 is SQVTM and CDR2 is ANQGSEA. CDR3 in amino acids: CSAAPWDSARYGYTF. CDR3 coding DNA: TGCAGCGCCGCGCCCTGGGACAGCGCTCGCTATGGCTACACCTTC. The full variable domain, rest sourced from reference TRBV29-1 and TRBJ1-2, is SAVISQKPSRDICQRGTSLTIQCQVDSQVTMMFWYRQQPGQSLTLIATANQGSEATYESGFVIDKFPISRPNLTFSTLTVSNMSPEDSSIYLCSAAPWDSARYGYTFGSGTRLTVV.

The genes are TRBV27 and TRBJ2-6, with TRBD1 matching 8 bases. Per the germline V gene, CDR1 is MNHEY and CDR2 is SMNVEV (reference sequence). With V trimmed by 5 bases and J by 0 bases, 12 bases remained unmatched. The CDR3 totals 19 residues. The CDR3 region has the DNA TGTGCCAGCAGTACACGCGACAGGGGAAAGGGCTCTGGGGCCAACGTCCTGACTTTC. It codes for CASSTRDRGKGSGANVLTF.

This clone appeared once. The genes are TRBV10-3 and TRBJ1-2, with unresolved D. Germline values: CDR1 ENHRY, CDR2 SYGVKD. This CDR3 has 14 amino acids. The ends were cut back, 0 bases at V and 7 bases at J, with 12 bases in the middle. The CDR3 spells CAISESTRGLGYTF. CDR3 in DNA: TGTGCCATCAGTGAGTCGACTCGAGGGCTTGGCTACACCTTC.

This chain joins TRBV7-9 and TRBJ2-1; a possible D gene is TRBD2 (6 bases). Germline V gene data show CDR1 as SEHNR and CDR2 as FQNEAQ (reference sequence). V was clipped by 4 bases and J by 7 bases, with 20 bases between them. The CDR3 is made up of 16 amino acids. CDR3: CASSSVRFGSRNEQFF. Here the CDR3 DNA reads TGTGCCAGCAGCTCTGTTCGTTTCGGGAGTAGAAATGAGCAGTTCTTC.

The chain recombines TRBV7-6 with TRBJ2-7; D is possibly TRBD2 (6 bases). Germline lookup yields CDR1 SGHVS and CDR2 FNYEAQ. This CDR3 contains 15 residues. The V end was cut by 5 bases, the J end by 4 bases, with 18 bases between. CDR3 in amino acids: CASSAEEGMGYEQYF. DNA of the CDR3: TGTGCCAGCAGCGCGGAGGAGGGGATGGGGTACGAGCAGTACTTC.

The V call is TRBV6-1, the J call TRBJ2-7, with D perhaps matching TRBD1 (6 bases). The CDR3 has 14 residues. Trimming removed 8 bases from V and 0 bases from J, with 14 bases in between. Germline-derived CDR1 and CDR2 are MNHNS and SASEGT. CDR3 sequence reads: CASGIQGSSYEQYF. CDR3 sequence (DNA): TGTGCCAGCGGCATTCAGGGGTCCTCCTACGAGCAGTACTTC.

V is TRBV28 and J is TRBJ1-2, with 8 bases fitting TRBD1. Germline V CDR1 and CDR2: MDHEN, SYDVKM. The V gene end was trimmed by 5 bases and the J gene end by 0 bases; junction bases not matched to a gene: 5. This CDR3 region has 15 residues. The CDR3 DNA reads TGTGCCAGCAGTGAAGGGACAGGCCCTAACTATGGCTACACCTTC. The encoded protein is CASSEGTGPNYGYTF.

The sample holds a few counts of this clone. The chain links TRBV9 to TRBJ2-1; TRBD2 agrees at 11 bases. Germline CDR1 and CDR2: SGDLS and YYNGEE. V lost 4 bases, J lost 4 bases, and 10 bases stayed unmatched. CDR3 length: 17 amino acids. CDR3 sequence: CASSLGLSGRVYNEQFF. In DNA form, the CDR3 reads TGTGCCAGCAGCCTAGGGCTTAGCGGGAGGGTTTACAATGAGCAGTTCTTC.